The present T cell receptor beta chain was sequenced within a study of CD8 T cells in Susac syndrome. Controls comprised healthy donors matched for age and sex. TEMRA cells underwent FACS enrichment and CD8+ and CD4+ T cells underwent negative isolation. Findings of the study overall: Individuals included in the TCR sequencing and HLA analysis were acknowledged by the study to be relatively few in number.

Germline lookup yields CDR1 GTSNPN and CDR2 SVGIG (reference sequence). The CDR3 loop spans 12 amino acids. V lost 5 bases to trimming and J lost 1 base; unmatched junction nucleotides: 1. Random hexamers served to reverse transcribe about 0.5 to 1 ug RNA. The amplification used immunoSEQ multiplex PCR on TCR beta CDR3; it spanned 54 Vbeta and 13 Jbeta. TCRdb re-derived calls from the immunoSEQ multiplex PCR reads in MiXCR, one entry per CDR3 protein. The sample has 130,000 to 150,000 distinct CDR3 sequences; approximately 95% are singletons. Note on this clonotype: Its antigen is not known.

Sequenced sample: CD8+ T cells from PBMCs. The sequence came from a human donor in good health. The genes are TRBV30 and TRBJ1-1; 7 bases match TRBD1. The CDR3 is CAWGQANTEAFF. The CDR3 DNA is TGTGCCTGGGGACAGGCGAACACTGAAGCTTTCTTT.